These 22 T cell receptor beta chains were sequenced from one sample in a study of T cell responses to AZD1222 COVID-19 vaccine. Using immunoSEQ multiplex PCR, the repertoire was profiled, and TCRdb retains in-frame clones only, with some absent. The sample records roughly 100,000 clones, roughly nine tenths being singletons. This material consisted of peripheral blood, taken on day 0 of AZD1222 vaccination. The receptors originated from an adult in good health.

The CDR3: CASSSGPNQPQHF. The CDR3 DNA reads TGTGCCAGCTCATCGGGGCCGAATCAGCCCCAGCATTTT. This sequence joins TRBV18 and TRBJ1-5, with D perhaps TRBD1 (5 bases). The germline V and J ends were trimmed by 5 bases and 4 bases, with 9 bases remaining between them. Germline loops: CDR1 KGHSH, CDR2 LQKENI. This CDR3 region has 13 residues.

This rearrangement joins TRBV5-4 to TRBJ2-7, with D perhaps TRBD1 or TRBD2 (5 bases each). V was pared by 4 bases and J by 0 bases, with 11 bases between. Germline values: CDR1 SGHNT, CDR2 YYREEE (reference sequence). This CDR3 contains 14 residues. The CDR3 DNA follows: TGTGCCAGCAGCGACGGGACCAGCTCCTACGAGCAGTACTTC. This encodes CASSDGTSSYEQYF.

The chain carries TRBV28 and TRBJ2-4; 8 bases fit TRBD2. Germline V CDR1 and CDR2: MDHEN, SYDVKM. J gave up 0 bases and V 5 bases, and 9 bases lay outside the gene matches. The CDR3 has 17 residues. The CDR3 bases are TGTGCCAGCAGTGCCCCCGGGGGGGAGGTAGCCAAAAACATTCAGTACTTC. Translating gives CASSAPGGEVAKNIQYF.

This chain uses TRBV25-1 with TRBJ1-4; no clear D. The CDR3 spans 14 residues. Trimming pared 5 bases from V and 0 bases from J, leaving 7 bases between. In germline, CDR1 is MGHDK, CDR2 SYGVNS. CDR3 region: CASSIDTTNEKLFF. DNA for the CDR3: TGTGCCAGCAGTATCGACACAACTAATGAAAAACTGTTTTTT. Based on the CDR3 plus reference TRBV25-1 and TRBJ1-4, the full variable domain is EADIYQTPRYLVIGTGKKITLECSQTMGHDKMYWYQQDPGMELHLIHYSYGVNSTEKGDLSSESTVSRIRTEHFPLTLESARPSHTSQYLCASSIDTTNEKLFFGSGTQLSVL.

The J gene is TRBJ2-7, the V gene TRBV12-3 or TRBV12-4; unclear D gene. V was clipped by 7 bases and J by 5 bases, with 12 bases between them. The CDR3 runs to 12 residues. The CDR3 sequence is CASTLNLNEQYF. In DNA form, the CDR3 reads TGTGCCAGCACCCTAAACTTAAACGAGCAGTACTTC.

The rearrangement joins TRBV30 to TRBJ2-3, with 8 bases matching TRBD2. Germline trimming cut 4 bases from V and 3 bases from J; bases unmatched to any gene: 3. In germline, CDR1 is GTSNPN, CDR2 SVGIG (reference sequence). The CDR3 loop spans 13 amino acids. CDR3 DNA sequence: TGTGCCTGGAAGGGCGGGAGGACAGATACGCAGTATTTT. Translating it yields CAWKGGRTDTQYF.

This clone was seen a single time. The chain employs TRBV3-1 (or the pseudogene TRBV3-2) and TRBJ2-1; D gene unclear. CDR1 is LGHDT, CDR2 YNNKEL, per germline (reference sequence). The CDR3 spans 15 residues. V dropped 0 bases and J dropped 6 bases, with 12 bases sitting between them. The CDR3 nucleotides are TGTGCCAGCAGCCAAGATCTAGAGAGAATCAATGAGCAGTTCTTC. Encoded protein: CASSQDLERINEQFF.

The chain recombines TRBV30 with TRBJ1-5; 7 bases agree with TRBD1. J gave up 4 bases and V 0 bases, and 6 bases lay outside the gene matches. The CDR3 is 15 residues long. Germline CDR1 and CDR2: GTSNPN and SVGIG (reference sequence). CDR3 nucleotides: TGTGCCTGGAGTGTACAGACAGGGAGGAATCAGCCCCAGCATTTT. Encoded protein: CAWSVQTGRNQPQHF.

The chain is built from TRBV10-1 and TRBJ1-1, with D unclear. Germline V gives CDR1 WNHNN, CDR2 SYGVQD (reference sequence). V was trimmed by 3 bases and J by 0 bases, leaving 8 bases between them. CDR3 length equals 14 residues. The CDR3 loop is CASSDNSLNTEAFF. The CDR3 DNA reads as TGCGCCAGCAGTGATAACTCTTTGAACACTGAAGCTTTCTTT.

CDR3 in amino acids: CAWRIKGDEQFF. In DNA form, the CDR3 reads TGTGCCTGGAGGATCAAGGGGGATGAGCAGTTCTTC. This chain joins TRBV30 and TRBJ2-1, with D maybe TRBD1 (6 bases). The length of the CDR3 is 12 residues. Between the trimmed V and J ends, which lost 3 bases and 8 bases, there was a span of 11 bases. CDR1 is GTSNPN and CDR2 is SVGIG in the germline V gene (reference sequence).

The V gene is TRBV19, the J gene TRBJ1-5, with D tentatively TRBD1 (5 bases). The CDR3 is made up of 14 amino acids. The germline V and J ends were trimmed by 9 bases and 2 bases, with 14 bases remaining between them. Per the germline V gene, CDR1 is LNHDA and CDR2 is SQIVND (reference sequence). The DNA of the CDR3 is TGTGCCAGCCGGGACCACGGGGGCAATCAGCCCCAGCATTTT. Protein sequence: CASRDHGGNQPQHF. The full variable domain, in which reference TRBV19 and TRBJ1-5 provide the parts outside the CDR3, is DGGITQSPKYLFRKEGQNVTLSCEQNLNHDAMYWYRQDPGQGLRLIYYSQIVNDFQKGDIAEGYSVSREKKESFPLTVTSAQKNPTAFYLCASRDHGGNQPQHFGDGTRLSIL.

This sequence joins TRBV7-9 and TRBJ1-2; 9 bases are a match to TRBD1. V lost 4 bases to trimming and J lost 8 bases; unmatched junction nucleotides: 5. Germline-derived CDR1 and CDR2 are SEHNR and FQNEAQ (reference sequence). This CDR3 is 13 amino acids long. The CDR3 DNA follows: TGTGCCAGCAGCTCACAGGGGGCGGGCGGCTACACCTTC. Residues: CASSSQGAGGYTF.

The chain recombines TRBV5-4 with TRBJ2-5, with 7 bases that match TRBD2. The CDR3 consists of 15 residues. Trimming cost V 8 bases and J 4 bases; bases outside gene matches: 14. CDR1 SGHNT and CDR2 YYREEE come from the germline V gene (reference sequence). CDR3 amino acids: CARIGVAGVLETQYF. The CDR3, as DNA: TGTGCCAGAATCGGGGTGGCGGGAGTTTTAGAGACCCAGTACTTC.

This chain joins TRBV27 and TRBJ1-4; D is perhaps TRBD1 (5 bases). V was trimmed by 0 bases and J by 0 bases, leaving 11 bases between them. Germline V gene lookup returns CDR1 MNHEY and CDR2 SMNVEV (reference sequence). This CDR3 is 17 amino acids long. In nucleotides, the CDR3 is TGTGCCAGCAGTTTATCCGCCAAGACAGCAACTAATGAAAAACTGTTTTTT. It yields the protein CASSLSAKTATNEKLFF.

V usage is TRBV30 and J usage is TRBJ2-3; 10 nucleotides match TRBD2. The germline V gene encodes CDR1 GTSNPN and CDR2 SVGIG (reference sequence). The CDR3 runs to 15 residues. The V and J ends lost 1 base and 10 bases, in that order; junction bases with no gene match: 11. CDR3 loop: CAWSAPSGRFLAQYF. The CDR3 DNA sequence: TGTGCCTGGAGTGCCCCTAGCGGGAGATTTTTGGCGCAGTATTTT.

V usage is TRBV3-1 (or the pseudogene TRBV3-2) and J usage is TRBJ2-2, with TRBD2 matching over 9 bases. Trimming cost V 3 bases and J 7 bases; bases outside gene matches: 9. This CDR3 has 16 amino acids. In germline, CDR1 is LGHDT, CDR2 YNNKEL (reference sequence). CDR3 in amino acids: CASSQFASGKGGELFF. In DNA, the CDR3 is TGTGCCAGCAGCCAGTTCGCTAGCGGGAAGGGCGGGGAGCTGTTTTTT.

The rearrangement joins TRBV6-5 to TRBJ2-1; D ambiguous. CDR1 is MNHEY, CDR2 SVGAGI, per germline. V lost 5 bases to trimming and J lost 6 bases, with 17 bases between them. The CDR3 extends over 15 amino acids. The CDR3 here is CASSPPGLDSNEQFF. In DNA form, the CDR3 reads TGTGCCAGCAGTCCCCCTGGGCTAGACTCCAATGAGCAGTTCTTC.

This clone was counted a few times. J is TRBJ2-1 and V is TRBV7-9, with TRBD2 identical over 8 bases. J gave up 6 bases and V 5 bases, and 9 bases lay outside the gene matches. Germline assignment: CDR1 SEHNR and CDR2 FQNEAQ (reference sequence). The CDR3 spans 15 residues. CDR3 in amino acids: CASSLSGRSPNEQFF. The CDR3 DNA follows: TGTGCCAGCAGCCTGAGCGGGAGATCCCCCAATGAGCAGTTCTTC.

The DNA of the CDR3 is TGTGCCAGCAGCGCCACTCCACTAACGAACACCGGGGAGCTGTTTTTT. Its translation: CASSATPLTNTGELFF. The chain employs TRBV7-9 and TRBJ2-2; unclear D gene. Trimming stripped 5 bases from V and 0 bases from J, with 13 bases between. CDR1 is SEHNR and CDR2 is FQNEAQ in the germline V gene (reference sequence). This CDR3 contains 16 residues.

The chain uses TRBV7-2 and TRBJ2-7; D gene ambiguous. The CDR3 is 11 residues long. V was clipped by 6 bases and J by 4 bases, with 7 bases between them. CDR1 SGHTA and CDR2 FQGNSA come from the germline V gene. The CDR3 DNA reads as TGTGCCAGCAGTCGGAGATACGAGCAGTACTTC. Its translation: CASSRRYEQYF.

V is TRBV28 and J is TRBJ2-2, with D uncertain. Germline CDR1 MDHEN, CDR2 SYDVKM. The CDR3 covers 13 residues. V gave up 7 bases and J gave up 6 bases, with 12 bases separating them. The CDR3 DNA sequence: TGTGCCAGCATTGGCCACCTGGCCGGGGAGCTGTTTTTT. It is translated as CASIGHLAGELFF.

The chain couples TRBV18 to TRBJ2-7; 7 bases match TRBD2. From germline, CDR1 is KGHSH and CDR2 LQKENI. This CDR3 has 15 residues. With 3 bases clipped from V and 7 bases from J, the junction kept 12 bases outside the gene matches. The CDR3 region is CASSPGGSLQGEQYF. The CDR3 DNA follows: TGTGCCAGCTCACCGGGCGGGAGCTTACAAGGGGAGCAGTACTTC. The full variable domain, completed using reference TRBV18 and TRBJ2-7, is NAGVMQNPRHLVRRRGQEARLRCSPMKGHSHVYWYRQLPEEGLKFMVYLQKENIIDESGMPKERFSAEFPKEGPSILRIQQVVRGDSAAYFCASSPGGSLQGEQYFGPGTRLTVT.